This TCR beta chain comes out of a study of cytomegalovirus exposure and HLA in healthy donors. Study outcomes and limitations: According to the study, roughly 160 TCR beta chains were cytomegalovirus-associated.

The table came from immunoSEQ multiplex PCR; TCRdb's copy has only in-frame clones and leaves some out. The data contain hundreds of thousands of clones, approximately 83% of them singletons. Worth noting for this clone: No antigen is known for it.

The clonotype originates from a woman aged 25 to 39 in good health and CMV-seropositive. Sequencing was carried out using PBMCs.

CDR3 loop: CASSFRGTGDTGELFF. The CDR3, as DNA: TGCGCCAGCAGCTTCAGGGGGACAGGGGACACCGGGGAGCTGTTTTTT. The genes are TRBV5-1 and TRBJ2-2; 10 bases are shared with TRBD1. Germline-derived CDR1 and CDR2 are SGHRS and YFSETQ. J was trimmed by 3 bases and V by 2 bases; bases with no gene match: 4. The CDR3 totals 16 residues.